A selection of T cell receptor beta chains follows, all from one sample in a study of cytomegalovirus exposure and HLA in healthy donors. The table came from immunoSEQ multiplex PCR; TCRdb's copy has only in-frame clones and leaves some out. The top ten hold roughly 1.5% of the sample, which has fewer than 250,000 clones, roughly 80% seen once. The specimen sequenced was PBMCs. All receptors come from a girl aged 5-17 years in good health and CMV-seronegative. Each CDR3 is given without its conserved first and last residue. Each record gives: V gene, J gene, CDR3 protein.

TRBV6-1,.,ASSEEKGGSYEQY
TRBV4-2,TRBJ2-7,ASSQDRGYEQY
TRBV6-1,TRBJ2-3,ASSEFFGPTDTQY
TRBV28,TRBJ1-5,ASSLGGQRANQPQH
TRBV19,TRBJ2-7,ASSRRGQGDYEQY
TRBV2,TRBJ2-1,ASSLGLGRRDEQF
TRBV4-1,TRBJ2-2,ASSRVDRGGGELF
TRBV5-1,TRBJ1-6,ASSPLLTGGGQAYNSPLH
TRBV27,TRBJ1-4,ATRTRGTNEKLF
TRBV5-1,TRBJ1-1,ASSLEVGGQGAEAF
TRBV7-9,TRBJ2-5,ASSLGLAGLPQGQETQY
TRBV4-1,TRBJ1-1,ASSQEGDRENLNTEAF
TRBV28,TRBJ1-3,ASSLIGARGNTIY